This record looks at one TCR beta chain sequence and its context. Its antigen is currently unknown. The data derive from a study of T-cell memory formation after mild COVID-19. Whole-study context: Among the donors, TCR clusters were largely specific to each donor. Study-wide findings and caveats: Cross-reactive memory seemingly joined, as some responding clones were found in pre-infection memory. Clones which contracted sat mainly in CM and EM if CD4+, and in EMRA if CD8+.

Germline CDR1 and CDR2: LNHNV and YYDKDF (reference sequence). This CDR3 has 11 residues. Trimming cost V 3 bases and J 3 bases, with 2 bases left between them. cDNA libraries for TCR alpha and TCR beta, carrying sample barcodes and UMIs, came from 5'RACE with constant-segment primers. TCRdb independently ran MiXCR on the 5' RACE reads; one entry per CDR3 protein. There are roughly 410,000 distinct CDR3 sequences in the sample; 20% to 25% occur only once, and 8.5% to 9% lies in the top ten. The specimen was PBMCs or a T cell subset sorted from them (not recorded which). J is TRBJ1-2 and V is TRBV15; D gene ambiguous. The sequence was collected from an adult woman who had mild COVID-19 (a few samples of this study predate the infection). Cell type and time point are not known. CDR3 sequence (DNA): TGTGCCACCAGCAGGGACTATGGCTACACCTTC. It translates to CATSRDYGYTF.